The 21 T cell receptor beta chains presented below share a single source sample, sequenced in a study of shared clonotypes between healthy human individuals (dated by TCRdb to about 2020). Library preparation was by the immunoSEQ multiplex PCR assay. What TCRdb holds here is the immuneACCESS table cut down to in-frame rearrangements. Part of the clones is not present; checked against another copy, under half of the missing clones reflect an unresolved V gene, and the others are unexplained. For this sample there are under 1,900,000 clones; approximately 98.5% appear just once. Over 0.3% of the sample is in the top ten clones. Sequencing was done on a sample of naive CD4+ T cells sorted from blood. Interpreted using the paper, the cell subset or site label stands for: CD45RA+ positively selected. Receptor source: a man aged 25-40 years in good health.

V and J are TRBV18 and TRBJ2-1; D is undetermined. There are 15 residues in the CDR3. Germline CDR1 reads KGHSH; CDR2 reads LQKENI. Trimming took off 1 base at V and 8 bases at J, with 15 bases between the two ends. The CDR3 is CASSPQTSALYEQFF. The CDR3 nucleotides read TGTGCCAGCTCACCACAGACATCAGCCCTCTATGAGCAGTTCTTC.

Remarks on this clone: Distinct nucleotide sequences in the sample also encode this CDR3. The chain is built from TRBV20-1 and TRBJ1-5; D is uncertain. The CDR3 loop spans 11 amino acids. CDR1 and CDR2 (germline): DFQATT, SNEGSKA (reference sequence). Trimming shortened V by 6 bases and J by 5 bases, and 8 bases separated the two germline ends. The CDR3 is CSAAGDQPQHF. CDR3 coding DNA: TGCAGTGCGGCCGGCGATCAGCCCCAGCATTTT.

The V call is TRBV4-3, the J call TRBJ2-2, with unresolved D. This CDR3 is built from 17 residues. CDR1 and CDR2 from the germline V gene are LGHNA and YSLEER. The germline V and J ends were trimmed by 5 bases and 5 bases, with 21 bases remaining between them. CDR3 in amino acids: CASSKGSRWLATGELFF. CDR3 nucleotides: TGCGCCAGCAGCAAAGGTTCGAGGTGGTTGGCGACCGGGGAGCTGTTTTTT.

This rearrangement joins TRBV7-9 to TRBJ1-1; D is undetermined. V lost 1 base and J lost 10, with 13 bases in between. Germline CDR1 is SEHNR and CDR2 is FQNEAQ (reference sequence). The CDR3 totals 13 residues. The CDR3 DNA reads TGTGCCAGCAGCTTAGAGGCGGGGTCCGGAGCTTTCTTT. This codes for CASSLEAGSGAFF.

The chain is built from TRBV19 and TRBJ2-7, with TRBD2 as a possible D gene (5 bases). The CDR3 totals 13 residues. V lost 5 bases to trimming and J lost 2 bases, with 10 bases between them. Germline V gene data show CDR1 as LNHDA and CDR2 as SQIVND (reference sequence). CDR3 amino acids: CASSPDSTYEQYF. DNA for the CDR3: TGTGCCAGTAGTCCGGACTCGACCTACGAGCAGTACTTC.

The chain is built from TRBV5-1 and TRBJ1-1; TRBD1 might be the D (5 bases). The V gene's germline CDR1 is SGHRS and CDR2 YFSETQ. The CDR3 runs 15 residues. V gave up 0 bases and J gave up 1 base, with 10 bases separating them. As DNA, the CDR3 is TGCGCCAGCAGCTTGGGGACAAGACCGAACACTGAAGCTTTCTTT. Amino acid sequence: CASSLGTRPNTEAFF.

This clone was found once. The chain has TRBV10-3 and TRBJ2-7; D assignment may be TRBD1 or TRBD2 (5 bases each). Between the trimmed V and J ends, which lost 0 bases and 9 bases, there was a span of 21 bases. Germline V lookup: CDR1 ENHRY, CDR2 SYGVKD. The CDR3 runs 16 residues. This CDR3 is CAISESWGGPSVWQYF. The CDR3 DNA sequence: TGTGCCATCAGTGAGTCTTGGGGCGGGCCGTCCGTTTGGCAGTACTTC.

The chain is built from TRBV7-6 and TRBJ2-2, with TRBD2 identical over 11 bases. Germline loops: CDR1 SGHVS, CDR2 FNYEAQ. The CDR3 is made up of 16 amino acids. Germline trimming cut 5 bases from V and 5 bases from J; bases unmatched to any gene: 7. For the CDR3, the DNA is TGTGCCAGCAGCATACTAGCGGGAGTTGATACCGGGGAGCTGTTTTTT. This codes for CASSILAGVDTGELFF.

The rearrangement joins TRBV7-8 to TRBJ2-7; 7 bases map to TRBD1. The CDR3 is 16 amino acids. Trimming cost V 3 bases and J 0 bases; bases outside gene matches: 8. Germline CDR1 and CDR2: SGHVS and FQNEAQ. The CDR3: CASSFKLGQTSYEQYF. CDR3 sequence (DNA): TGTGCCAGCAGCTTTAAACTGGGACAGACCTCCTACGAGCAGTACTTC.

The rearrangement links TRBV25-1 to TRBJ2-3; D gene ambiguous. Germline CDR1 and CDR2: MGHDK and SYGVNS. The CDR3 extends over 13 amino acids. Trimming removed 3 bases from V and 4 bases from J, with 8 bases in between. The CDR3 spells CASSETRSDTQYF. DNA for the CDR3: TGTGCCAGCAGTGAGACCCGATCAGATACGCAGTATTTT.

The CDR3 is CASSPESGRDTQYF. Here the CDR3 DNA reads TGTGCCAGCTCACCGGAAAGCGGGAGGGATACGCAGTATTTT. J is TRBJ2-3 and V is TRBV18; 9 bases match TRBD2. V was pared by 3 bases and J by 6 bases, with 4 bases of the junction left unmatched. In germline, CDR1 is KGHSH, CDR2 LQKENI. CDR3 size: 14 residues.

This chain joins TRBV6-5 and TRBJ1-1; TRBD1 might be the D (5 bases). V dropped 5 bases and J dropped 8 bases, with 15 bases sitting between them. The CDR3 totals 13 residues. CDR1 MNHEY and CDR2 SVGAGI come from the germline V gene. The CDR3 is CASSPRGTSEAFF. DNA for the CDR3: TGTGCCAGCAGTCCCCGGGGCACCTCAGAAGCTTTCTTT.

This chain's CDR3 is CASSFQGGGEQFF. DNA for the CDR3: TGTGCCAGCAGTTTCCAGGGCGGCGGGGAGCAGTTCTTC. The V call is TRBV27, the J call TRBJ2-1; D may correspond to TRBD1 or TRBD2 (5 bases each). V was pared by 3 bases and J by 10 bases, with 13 bases between. From germline, CDR1 is MNHEY and CDR2 SMNVEV (reference sequence). This CDR3 comprises 13 residues.

The chain joins TRBV2 to TRBJ2-1, with 7 bases aligning to TRBD1. The V gene's germline CDR1 is SNHLY and CDR2 FYNNEI. With V trimmed by 6 bases and J by 16 bases, 9 bases remained unmatched. CDR3 length: 11 residues. The CDR3 protein is CASRGTGEIFF. The CDR3 bases are TGTGCCAGCAGAGGTACAGGGGAAATTTTCTTC.

V is TRBV11-2 and J is TRBJ2-7, with 7 bases identical to TRBD2. The CDR3 extends over 15 amino acids. V dropped 5 bases and J dropped 2; count of bases not matched to a gene: 9. Germline-derived CDR1 and CDR2 are SGHAT and FQNNGV. The CDR3 loop reads CASSPRLALAYEQYF. CDR3 bases: TGTGCCAGCAGCCCACGACTAGCCCTGGCCTACGAGCAGTACTTC. Combining the CDR3 with reference TRBV11-2 and TRBJ2-7 gives the whole variable domain EAGVAQSPRYKIIEKRQSVAFWCNPISGHATLYWYQQILGQGPKLLIQFQNNGVVDDSQLPKDRFSAERLKGVDSTLKIQPAKLEDSAVYLCASSPRLALAYEQYFGPGTRLTVT.

DNA for the CDR3: TGTGCCAGCAGCCACGCGTGGCAGCCTGAAGCTTTCTTT. Translating it yields CASSHAWQPEAFF. This rearrangement joins TRBV11-2 to TRBJ1-1; no clear D. This CDR3 has 13 residues. Germline lookup yields CDR1 SGHAT and CDR2 FQNNGV. V was trimmed by 5 bases and J by 6 bases, leaving 13 bases between them.

Concerning this clone: At the DNA level, this CDR3 is encoded by other sequences in the same sample as well. This chain uses TRBV7-3 with TRBJ2-1, with 9 bases aligning to TRBD2. Germline V gene lookup returns CDR1 SGHTA and CDR2 FQGTGA. The CDR3 extends over 15 amino acids. With V trimmed by 2 bases and J by 5 bases, 4 bases remained unmatched. The CDR3 nucleotides read TGTGCCAGCAGCTTACGGCTAGCGGGGCACAATGAGCAGTTCTTC. Protein sequence: CASSLRLAGHNEQFF.

The gene calls are TRBV5-4 and TRBJ2-7, with D possibly being TRBD2 (5 bases). The CDR3 loop spans 11 amino acids. Germline V gene data show CDR1 as SGHNT and CDR2 as YYREEE (reference sequence). Trimming left V 3 bases short and J 5 bases short, with 6 bases between. CDR3 loop: CASSYGDEQYF. The CDR3 coding sequence is TGTGCCAGCAGCTACGGGGACGAGCAGTACTTC.

The CDR3 reads CASSPLRSSYNEQFF. In nucleotides, the CDR3 is TGTGCCAGTAGTCCTCTAAGAAGCTCCTACAATGAGCAGTTCTTC. J is TRBJ2-1 and V is TRBV19; no clear D gene. Per the germline V gene, CDR1 is LNHDA and CDR2 is SQIVND (reference sequence). This CDR3 has 15 residues. V was pared by 5 bases and J by 0 bases, with 11 bases between. The full variable domain, completed using reference TRBV19 and TRBJ2-1, is DGGITQSPKYLFRKEGQNVTLSCEQNLNHDAMYWYRQDPGQGLRLIYYSQIVNDFQKGDIAEGYSVSREKKESFPLTVTSAQKNPTAFYLCASSPLRSSYNEQFFGPGTRLTVL.

The gene calls are TRBV5-1 and TRBJ1-1; D call uncertain. Trimming pared 2 bases from V and 0 bases from J, leaving 8 bases between. The CDR3 totals 14 residues. Looked up from germline, CDR1 is SGHRS and CDR2 is YFSETQ. CDR3 nucleotides: TGCGCCAGCAGCTTTGGGCAGATGAACACTGAAGCTTTCTTT. It codes for CASSFGQMNTEAFF.

The J gene is TRBJ2-5, the V gene TRBV28, with unresolved D. V lost 6 bases to trimming and J lost 3 bases, with 14 bases between them. Germline assignment: CDR1 MDHEN and CDR2 SYDVKM. The CDR3 has 14 residues. For the CDR3, the DNA is TGTGCCAGCAGCTCCCCGAATAATGAAGAGACCCAGTACTTC. Amino acid sequence: CASSSPNNEETQYF.